The source of this T cell receptor beta chain is a study of blood T cells in healthy people across ages. Study conclusions and caveats: Greater diversity and more naive CD4+ cells were seen in long-lived donors than in aged donors.

Alongside a J-beta primer mix, a sample-barcoded 5' primer served in a second PCR lasting about 7 to 11 cycles. A template-switch adaptor with 12 random nucleotides tagged each cDNA molecule. Every sample gave at least 2.5 million paired-end reads containing CDR3. One entry per CDR3 protein, called by TCRdb with MiXCR from the 5' RACE reads. The data hold fewer than 1,200,000 distinct CDR3 sequences, with 20% to 25% observed a single time. Trimming removed 4 bases at V and 16 bases at J, with 20 bases between. This CDR3 is 13 amino acids long. In germline, CDR1 is SGHDN, CDR2 FVKESK. Remarks on this clonotype: Its specificity is not known.

Separately, the same data were catalogued under a study of T cells of mothers and their children.

The chain has TRBV14 and TRBJ2-4; perhaps TRBD2 as D (5 bases). The sequence was collected from a girl aged 2 to 9 in good health. What was sequenced was blood. CDR3 residues: CASSRVTGIDQYF. CDR3 sequence (DNA): TGTGCCAGCAGCCGAGTCACGGGGATCGATCAATACTTC.